The T cell receptor (beta chain) described here comes from a study of T-cell memory formation after mild COVID-19. About the study: TCR clustering was largely donor specific. Study-wide findings and caveats: Researchers found some responding clones in pre-infection memory, a sign that cross-reactive memory joined. Contracting clones, day 15 to 85, had balanced CD4/CD8, and later expanders favored CD4+.

The V end lost 1 base, the J end lost 4 bases, and 10 bases lay between the germline ends. The CDR3 sequence is 14 residues long. Germline-derived CDR1 and CDR2 are SGHTA and FQGNSA. The 5'RACE method, run with constant-segment primers, produced TCR alpha and TCR beta cDNA libraries (carrying sample barcodes and UMIs). TCRdb re-called the 5' RACE reads with MiXCR, one entry per CDR3 protein. The table has about 430,000 distinct CDR3 sequences, 15% to 20% seen once. This clonotype was counted between two and nine times. Its specificity is not known. This clonotype was obtained from a man younger than 30 who had mild COVID-19 (a few samples of this study predate the infection). Cell type and time point are not known. V is TRBV7-2 and J is TRBJ1-1; D possibly corresponds to TRBD1 (5 bases). Input material: PBMCs or a T cell subset sorted from them (not recorded which). The CDR3 is CASSLVSGGTEAFF. In nucleotides, the CDR3 is TGTGCCAGCAGCTTAGTTTCGGGGGGCACTGAAGCTTTCTTT.